Below, 17 T cell receptor beta chains from the same sample are listed, as sequenced in a study of T cells in Graves' hyperthyroidism and ophthalmopathy. TCR beta CDR3 regions were amplified from RNA. Using the HTBI primer set, a first-round RT-PCR was run on the TCR CDR3. Using its own MiXCR run on the multiplex PCR reads, TCRdb lists one record per CDR3 protein. This sample has about 350,000 distinct CDR3 sequences; about 18% occur once, and the top ten carry around 3.4%. Sequencing was performed on blood. The source of these receptors is a woman younger than 30 with Graves' hyperthyroidism.

The V call is TRBV27, the J call TRBJ1-2; maybe TRBD1 (5 bases). This CDR3 has 15 amino acids. The germline CDR1 and CDR2 sequences are MNHEY and SMNVEV (reference sequence). V gave up 6 bases and J gave up 5 bases, with 19 bases separating them. CDR3 sequence reads: CASSSSGGGIYGYTF. The CDR3 DNA reads as TGTGCCAGCAGCTCCTCCGGCGGGGGAATATATGGCTACACCTTC.

This clonotype was detected many times. This chain joins TRBV5-1 and TRBJ1-1; 10 nucleotides align to TRBD1. Germline loops: CDR1 SGHRS, CDR2 YFSETQ. This CDR3 region has 15 residues. Unmatched junction bases numbered 5, after V lost 5 bases and J lost 1 base. The CDR3 DNA sequence: TGCGCCAGCAGGGCGGGACAGGGGCGGAACACTGAAGCTTTCTTT. It specifies CASRAGQGRNTEAFF. Using reference TRBV5-1 and TRBJ1-1 for the parts outside the CDR3, the full variable domain is KAGVTQTPRYLIKTRGQQVTLSCSPISGHRSVSWYQQTPGQGLQFLFEYFSETQRNKGNFPGRFSGRQFSNSRSEMNVSTLELGDSALYLCASRAGQGRNTEAFFGQGTRLTVV.

This clonotype came up many times. CDR3 amino acids: CASSEIAPRDEQYF. CDR3 nucleotides: TGTGCCAGCAGTGAAATAGCCCCTCGGGACGAGCAGTACTTC. The chain joins TRBV6-1 to TRBJ2-7, with no clear D. The CDR3 totals 14 residues. The germline gives CDR1 MNHNS, CDR2 SASEGT. Trimming left V 2 bases short and J 5 bases short, with 13 bases between.

This clonotype was detected many times. This chain links TRBV7-9 with TRBJ2-7; maybe TRBD1 (6 bases). V lost 1 base and J 2 bases, leaving 9 bases between the germline ends. The CDR3 sequence is 14 residues long. Germline V gene lookup returns CDR1 SEHNR and CDR2 FQNEAQ (reference sequence). The DNA for the CDR3 is TGTGCCAGCAGCTTAGACAGGGACGCCTACGAGCAGTACTTC. Amino acid sequence: CASSLDRDAYEQYF.

This clonotype was counted at least ten times. CDR3 sequence: CASSYGGVGNQPQHF. The DNA for the CDR3 is TGTGCCAGCAGTTACGGGGGGGTAGGCAATCAGCCCCAGCATTTT. The J gene is TRBJ1-5, the V gene TRBV6-5; perhaps TRBD1 as D (5 bases). This CDR3 contains 15 residues. V was clipped by 2 bases and J by 2 bases, with 10 bases between them. CDR1 MNHEY and CDR2 SVGAGI come from the germline V gene.

The chain is built from TRBV7-9 and TRBJ2-2, with TRBD2 matching over 7 bases. The ends lost 5 bases at V and 3 bases at J; junction bases unmatched: 6. Germline CDR1 and CDR2: SEHNR and FQNEAQ (reference sequence). This CDR3 region has 15 residues. CDR3 coding DNA: TGTGCCAGCAGCCCTCCCCGGGGGGACACCGGGGAGCTGTTTTTT. Its protein product is CASSPPRGDTGELFF.

The rearrangement links TRBV6-5 to TRBJ1-1, with a tentative D call TRBD1 (5 bases). Trimming stripped 0 bases from V and 6 bases from J, with 17 bases between. The CDR3 spans 16 residues. Germline V gene lookup returns CDR1 MNHEY and CDR2 SVGAGI. The CDR3 here is CASSYSFISRDPEAFF. The CDR3 nucleotides are TGTGCCAGCAGTTACTCATTCATTAGCAGGGACCCTGAAGCTTTCTTT.

The table lists this clonotype with many counts. J is TRBJ2-5 and V is TRBV7-8; D is possibly TRBD1 (6 bases). The CDR3 extends over 13 amino acids. From germline, CDR1 is SGHVS and CDR2 FQNEAQ. V shed 5 bases and J shed 1 base, with 8 bases lying between them. This CDR3 is CASSRDTQETQYF. The CDR3 nucleotides read TGTGCCAGCAGCCGGGACACCCAAGAGACCCAGTACTTC. Using reference TRBV7-8 and TRBJ2-5 for the parts outside the CDR3, the full variable domain is GAGVSQSPRYKVAKRGQDVALRCDPISGHVSLFWYQQALGQGPEFLTYFQNEAQLDKSGLPSDRFFAERPEGSVSTLKIQRTQQEDSAVYLCASSRDTQETQYFGPGTRLLVL.

This clonotype was found many times. The V and J genes are TRBV29-1 and TRBJ1-1; D remains ambiguous. In germline, CDR1 is SQVTM, CDR2 ANQGSEA. Between the trimmed V and J ends, which lost 8 bases and 1 base, there was a span of 5 bases. CDR3 length equals 10 residues. CDR3 sequence reads: CSSGNTEAFF. The DNA of the CDR3 is TGCAGCTCAGGGAACACTGAAGCTTTCTTT.

This clonotype occurred a few times. The chain recombines TRBV5-1 with TRBJ1-1, with TRBD1 identical over 7 bases. Trimming at V came to 5 bases and at J to 5 bases, leaving 9 bases not matched to a gene. From germline, CDR1 is SGHRS and CDR2 YFSETQ. This CDR3 has 14 residues. The CDR3 region is CASSWGDRETEAFF. CDR3 coding DNA: TGCGCCAGCAGTTGGGGTGACAGGGAAACTGAAGCTTTCTTT.

This rearrangement joins TRBV6-2 or TRBV6-3 to TRBJ2-7, with no clear D. V was cut by 6 bases and J by 3 bases, with 15 bases left in between. The CDR3 spans 14 residues. Germline CDR1 reads MNHEY; CDR2 reads SVGEGT. The CDR3 nucleotides are TGTGCCAGCAGCCTCCGTCGCTCGGGCTACGAGCAGTACTTC. Translated: CASSLRRSGYEQYF.

This clonotype was seen ten or more times. This chain links TRBV20-1 with TRBJ1-2; D call uncertain. CDR1 DFQATT and CDR2 SNEGSKA come from the germline V gene (reference sequence). The CDR3 runs to 12 residues. V lost 6 bases to trimming and J lost 6 bases, with 14 bases between them. In nucleotides, the CDR3 is TGCAGTGCCCAAGAATCGGCGGATGGCTACACCTTC. Its protein is CSAQESADGYTF.

This rearrangement joins TRBV2 to TRBJ2-7, with 7 positions matching TRBD1. There are 13 residues in the CDR3. Looked up from germline, CDR1 is SNHLY and CDR2 is FYNNEI. Germline trimming cut 6 bases from V and 6 bases from J; bases unmatched to any gene: 8. CDR3 residues: CASSRQGLGEQYF. CDR3 DNA sequence: TGTGCCAGCAGCCGACAGGGCTTGGGCGAGCAGTACTTC.

This clonotype was seen many times. This chain joins TRBV7-9 and TRBJ2-2; D gene ambiguous. With 4 bases removed from V and 5 bases from J, the gap between germline ends came to 14 bases. Per the germline V gene, CDR1 is SEHNR and CDR2 is FQNEAQ (reference sequence). The CDR3 loop spans 15 amino acids. CDR3 protein: CASSSPPMETGELFF. CDR3 sequence (DNA): TGTGCCAGCAGCTCACCCCCTATGGAGACCGGGGAGCTGTTTTTT.

This clonotype was counted at least ten times. The V call is TRBV14, the J call TRBJ1-2; the D is unclear. This CDR3 has 15 residues. Germline V gene sequence: CDR1 SGHDN, CDR2 FVKESK. With 0 bases removed from V and 1 base from J, the gap between germline ends came to 9 bases. CDR3 protein: CASSQDLRDNYGYTF. CDR3 sequence (DNA): TGTGCCAGCAGCCAAGATCTGCGGGATAACTATGGCTACACCTTC.

This clonotype showed up many times. J is TRBJ2-7 and V is TRBV28; 7 bases agree with TRBD1. This CDR3 is 14 amino acids long. Germline loops: CDR1 MDHEN, CDR2 SYDVKM. J gave up 5 bases and V 4 bases, and 8 bases lay outside the gene matches. CDR3 DNA: TGTGCCAGCAGTTCGACAGGGTTAATCGACGAGCAGTACTTC. Its protein product is CASSSTGLIDEQYF.

This clonotype showed up many times. The V gene is TRBV20-1, the J gene TRBJ2-5; D unclear. The CDR3 runs 15 residues. Per the germline V gene, CDR1 is DFQATT and CDR2 is SNEGSKA (reference sequence). V was clipped by 0 bases and J by 0 bases, with 11 bases between them. CDR3 region: CSARDYQRNQETQYF. The DNA for the CDR3 is TGCAGTGCTAGAGACTACCAGCGAAACCAAGAGACCCAGTACTTC.